The 32 T cell receptor beta chains listed next were all sequenced from one sample in a study of regulatory T cells in long-lasting Graves disease (dated by TCRdb to the early 2020s). Library preparation employed multiplex PCR. TCRdb shows the sequencer as Illumina HiSeq 4000. TCR beta libraries were built with iRepertoire HTBI primers and Arm-PCR amplification of CDR3 regions. The public reads were run again by TCRdb, first through fastp at Q25 and then through MiXCR, and only productive beta chains were kept. Entries that share a CDR3 protein sequence are merged under the most common genes and DNA. Present in this sample are roughly 700,000 distinct CDR3 sequences, about 32% of which were seen just once. The top ten hold roughly 41% of the sample. The time point label here, explained by the study, means: persistent/refractory GD, antithyroid drugs over 5 years with positive TRAb. RNA was extracted from PBMCs in TRIzol for both TCR sequencing and RNA sequencing.

Sequencing used peripheral blood mononuclear cells (PBMCs), obtained when the disease was refractory, from a patient treated with antithyroid drugs. These receptors were taken from a female donor with Graves disease.

This clonotype was seen a handful of times. V and J are TRBV28 and TRBJ1-1; TRBD1 matches at 8 bases. The CDR3 is made up of 15 amino acids. The trim removed 5 bases at V and 0 bases at J, leaving 5 bases unmatched. In germline, CDR1 is MDHEN, CDR2 SYDVKM. CDR3 coding DNA: TGTGCCAGCAGTCTTATGACAGGGGTGAACACTGAAGCTTTCTTT. This codes for CASSLMTGVNTEAFF.

This clonotype was counted many times. This sequence joins TRBV2 and TRBJ1-6, with D maybe TRBD1 (5 bases). V lost 7 bases and J lost 6, with 13 bases in between. The CDR3 totals 14 residues. CDR1 SNHLY and CDR2 FYNNEI come from the germline V gene. CDR3 DNA sequence: TGTGCCAGCACCCGACAGAGAATTAATTCACCCCTCCACTTT. It specifies CASTRQRINSPLHF. The full variable domain, in which reference TRBV2 and TRBJ1-6 provide the parts outside the CDR3, is EPEVTQTPSHQVTQMGQEVILRCVPISNHLYFYWYRQILGQKVEFLVSFYNNEISEKSEIFDDQFSVERPDGSNFTLKIRSTKLEDSAMYFCASTRQRINSPLHFGNGTRLTVT.

This clonotype appeared a single time. This chain uses TRBV6-1 with TRBJ1-5, with D perhaps TRBD1 (6 bases). Looked up from germline, CDR1 is MNHNS and CDR2 is SASEGT. V gave up 6 bases and J gave up 3 bases, with 15 bases separating them. This CDR3 is 15 amino acids long. DNA of the CDR3: TGTGCCAGCAGGGGGGCATTGGGTGACAATCAGCCCCAGCATTTT. It specifies CASRGALGDNQPQHF.

Only a few counts were recorded for this clonotype. The chain joins TRBV6-1 to TRBJ1-5; perhaps TRBD1 as D (5 bases). The CDR3 is 15 residues long. Germline CDR1 reads MNHNS; CDR2 reads SASEGT. Trimming shortened V by 8 bases and J by 6 bases, and 20 bases separated the two germline ends. Here the CDR3 DNA reads TGTGCCAGCCTTCGTGAGGGGCTTACTGGTCAGCCCCAGCATTTT. Encoded protein: CASLREGLTGQPQHF.

The genes are TRBV6-2 or TRBV6-3 and TRBJ1-6; D unclear. This CDR3 comprises 13 residues. CDR1 MNHEY and CDR2 SVGEGT come from the germline V gene. The V end was cut by 0 bases, the J end by 10 bases, with 7 bases between. DNA of the CDR3: TGTGCCAGCAGTTACTCTGGGGAATCACCCCTCCACTTT. Its translation is CASSYSGESPLHF.

This chain uses TRBV13 with TRBJ1-2, with TRBD1 as a possible D gene (5 bases). CDR1 is PRHDT and CDR2 is FYEKMQ in the germline V gene (reference sequence). The CDR3 consists of 13 residues. The V end was cut by 2 bases, the J end by 8 bases, with 12 bases between. The CDR3 nucleotides read TGTGCCAGCAGCTTAAGGGACCCATGGGGCTACACCTTC. It encodes CASSLRDPWGYTF.

J is TRBJ1-1 and V is TRBV7-9; 8 bases fit TRBD1. Germline trimming cut 6 bases from V and 5 bases from J; bases unmatched to any gene: 14. Germline V lookup: CDR1 SEHNR, CDR2 FQNEAQ (reference sequence). The CDR3 runs 16 residues. The CDR3 is CASSSSVQGAHTEAFF. The CDR3 DNA reads as TGTGCCAGCAGTTCCTCGGTGCAGGGGGCGCATACTGAAGCTTTCTTT. The complete variable domain, with remaining parts taken from reference TRBV7-9 and TRBJ1-1, reads DTGVSQNPRHKITKRGQNVTFRCDPISEHNRLYWYRQTLGQGPEFLTYFQNEAQLEKSRLLSDRFSAERPKGSFSTLEIQRTEQGDSAMYLCASSSSVQGAHTEAFFGQGTRLTVV.

Points on this clonotype: This CDR3 is missing its conserved last phenylalanine or tryptophan, likely due to a read error. This chain connects TRBV28 to TRBJ2-1, with 7 positions matching TRBD2. Germline V gene lookup returns CDR1 MDHEN and CDR2 SYDVKM. Trimming cost V 6 bases and J 7 bases; bases outside gene matches: 18. The CDR3 consists of 17 residues. The CDR3 protein is CASRQPPRERSRNEQFL. CDR3 nucleotides: TGTGCCAGCAGGCAACCTCCGCGGGAGAGGTCAAGGAATGAGCAGTTCCTC.

V is TRBV3-1 and J is TRBJ2-3; TRBD2 might be the D (6 bases). V lost 2 bases and J 3 bases, leaving 18 bases between the germline ends. The germline gives CDR1 LGHDT, CDR2 YNNKEL (reference sequence). The CDR3 runs to 17 residues. CDR3 in DNA: TGTGCCAGCAGCCAAAAGAAGGGAGGTATGACTACAGATACGCAGTATTTT. This sequence encodes CASSQKKGGMTTDTQYF.

Remarks on this clonotype: This may be a read error: a much more frequent sequence differs by one nucleotide. The J gene is TRBJ2-7, the V gene TRBV7-2, with D perhaps being TRBD1 or TRBD2 (5 bases each). Looked up from germline, CDR1 is SGHTA and CDR2 is FQGNSA. Trimming cost V 5 bases and J 7 bases, with 18 bases left between them. The CDR3 is made up of 14 amino acids. The CDR3 here is CTSSARGWDPEQYF. The CDR3 coding sequence is TGTACCAGCAGCGCCCGGGGCTGGGACCCTGAGCAGTACTTC. Full variable domain (missing parts from reference TRBV7-2 and TRBJ2-7): GAGVSQSPSNKVTEKGKDVELRCDPISGHTALYWYRQSLGQGLEFLIYFQGNSAPDKSGLPSDRFSAERTGGSVSTLTIQRTQQEDSAVYLCTSSARGWDPEQYFGPGTRLTVT.

This clonotype turned up a few times. The rearrangement joins TRBV6-5 to TRBJ1-2; 8 nucleotides agree with TRBD1. This CDR3 is 15 amino acids long. V trimming: 2 bases; J trimming: 6 bases; junction bases outside the gene matches: 8. Germline CDR1 and CDR2: MNHEY and SVGAGI. The CDR3 coding sequence is TGTGCCAGCAGTTACCTCTTAGACAGGGGCCATGGCTACACCTTC. Translating gives CASSYLLDRGHGYTF.

This clonotype was seen only a few times. J is TRBJ1-2 and V is TRBV2; D gene unclear. Germline lookup yields CDR1 SNHLY and CDR2 FYNNEI. The CDR3 covers 13 residues. Trimming cost V 4 bases and J 2 bases, with 8 bases left between them. The CDR3 sequence is CASSAAANYGYTF. CDR3 bases: TGTGCCAGCAGTGCGGCGGCGAACTATGGCTACACCTTC. The full variable domain, its missing parts supplied by reference TRBV2 and TRBJ1-2, is EPEVTQTPSHQVTQMGQEVILRCVPISNHLYFYWYRQILGQKVEFLVSFYNNEISEKSEIFDDQFSVERPDGSNFTLKIRSTKLEDSAMYFCASSAAANYGYTFGSGTRLTVV.

This clonotype was seen at least ten times. The gene calls are TRBV2 and TRBJ2-4; 8 positions agree with TRBD1. The junction had 4 bases not matched to a gene; V was cut back by 6 bases and J by 3 bases. The CDR3 runs to 14 residues. CDR1 is SNHLY and CDR2 is FYNNEI in the germline V gene. The CDR3, as DNA: TGTGCCAGCAGGGCCACAGGGGGCAAAAACATTCAGTACTTC. It specifies CASRATGGKNIQYF.

This clonotype occurred a few times. The CDR3 DNA reads TGTGCCAGCAGCGCTACCGGGAACTATAATTCACCCCTCCACTTT. Translating it yields CASSATGNYNSPLHF. This chain uses TRBV5-5 with TRBJ1-6; D uncertain. CDR3 length: 15 amino acids. Germline lookup yields CDR1 SGHKS and CDR2 YYEKEE (reference sequence). The V and J ends lost 4 bases and 3 bases respectively, with 11 bases between them. The full variable domain, with the rest looked up from reference TRBV5-5 and TRBJ1-6, is DAGVTQSPTHLIKTRGQQVTLRCSPISGHKSVSWYQQVLGQGPQFIFQYYEKEERGRGNFPDRFSARQFPNYSSELNVNALLLGDSALYLCASSATGNYNSPLHFGNGTRLTVT.

This clonotype was observed a handful of times. The chain carries TRBV27 and TRBJ1-5; no firm D call. Germline V CDR1 and CDR2: MNHEY, SMNVEV (reference sequence). CDR3 size: 14 residues. V lost 2 bases and J lost 8, with 13 bases in between. In nucleotides, the CDR3 is TGTGCCAGCAGTTTAATATCCCCCCAAGAGCCCCAGCATTTT. Translated: CASSLISPQEPQHF.

V usage is TRBV11-2 and J usage is TRBJ1-2, with 8 bases aligning to TRBD1. The V and J ends lost 4 bases and 1 base, in that order; junction bases with no gene match: 8. Looked up from germline, CDR1 is SGHAT and CDR2 is FQNNGV. CDR3 length: 16 residues. The CDR3 protein is CASSSHNRGSNYGYTF. The CDR3 DNA is TGTGCCAGCAGCTCCCACAACAGGGGGAGTAACTATGGCTACACCTTC. The variable domain in full, with the rest retrieved from reference TRBV11-2 and TRBJ1-2, is EAGVAQSPRYKIIEKRQSVAFWCNPISGHATLYWYQQILGQGPKLLIQFQNNGVVDDSQLPKDRFSAERLKGVDSTLKIQPAKLEDSAVYLCASSSHNRGSNYGYTFGSGTRLTVV.

This clonotype has a handful of counts. The rearrangement links TRBV29-1 to TRBJ2-7, with D maybe TRBD2 (5 bases). The CDR3 totals 13 residues. Trimming shortened V by 4 bases and J by 6 bases, and 16 bases separated the two germline ends. Germline CDR1 and CDR2: SQVTM and ANQGSEA. CDR3 bases: TGCAGCGTTGTCGGGATAGACGCCGGCGAGCAGTACTTC. It codes for CSVVGIDAGEQYF.

This clonotype was counted at least ten times. This chain connects TRBV12-5 to TRBJ2-5; the match to TRBD1 covers 8 bases. V was clipped by 10 bases and J by 5 bases; unmatched bases: 12. The CDR3 contains 14 residues. CDR1 and CDR2 from the germline V gene are LGHNT and FRNRAP. The CDR3 spells CATTWTGRLETQYF. The CDR3 coding sequence is TGTGCTACTACCTGGACAGGGAGGCTCGAGACCCAGTACTTC.

Worth noting for this clonotype: Lacking the conserved final phenylalanine or tryptophan, this CDR3 likely reflects a read error. The rearrangement links TRBV7-2 to TRBJ2-7, with 8 bases identical to TRBD1. V gave up 5 bases and J gave up 3 bases; unmatched junction bases: 6. CDR1 SGHTA and CDR2 FQGNSA come from the germline V gene. The CDR3 consists of 14 residues. The DNA for the CDR3 is TGTGCCAGCAGCGGAAGGACAGGGAACTACGAGCAGTACTTG. This sequence encodes CASSGRTGNYEQYL.

The table lists this clonotype with a few counts. The rearrangement links TRBV5-1 to TRBJ1-1; 7 bases align to TRBD1. The germline V gene encodes CDR1 SGHRS and CDR2 YFSETQ. This CDR3 region has 17 residues. With 2 bases clipped from V and 5 bases from J, the junction kept 15 bases outside the gene matches. CDR3 amino acids: CASSLTLTGRAGTEAFF. The DNA of the CDR3 is TGCGCCAGCAGCTTAACCCTGACAGGGAGGGCCGGGACTGAAGCTTTCTTT.

The table lists this clonotype with many counts. This rearrangement joins TRBV20-1 to TRBJ2-6; D is unclear. V shed 3 bases and J shed 0 bases, with 9 bases lying between them. There are 15 residues in the CDR3. In germline, CDR1 is DFQATT, CDR2 SNEGSKA (reference sequence). CDR3: CSARDGDSGANVLTF. The CDR3 region has the DNA TGCAGTGCTAGGGATGGGGACTCTGGGGCCAACGTCCTGACTTTC.

The chain joins TRBV19 to TRBJ1-1, with D unresolved. Germline CDR1 LNHDA, CDR2 SQIVND (reference sequence). Trimming pared 1 base from V and 0 bases from J, leaving 6 bases between. This CDR3 region has 14 residues. The CDR3 DNA sequence: TGTGCCAGTAGTATAGTTCCCATGAACACTGAAGCTTTCTTT. Translated: CASSIVPMNTEAFF. The full variable domain, with the rest looked up from reference TRBV19 and TRBJ1-1, is DGGITQSPKYLFRKEGQNVTLSCEQNLNHDAMYWYRQDPGQGLRLIYYSQIVNDFQKGDIAEGYSVSREKKESFPLTVTSAQKNPTAFYLCASSIVPMNTEAFFGQGTRLTVV.

This chain joins TRBV6-2 or TRBV6-3 and TRBJ2-5; D is undetermined. CDR1 is MNHEY, CDR2 SVGEGT, per germline. The CDR3 has 13 amino acids. V was cut by 6 bases and J by 2 bases, with 10 bases left in between. CDR3 DNA: TGTGCCAGCAGAGATACAAAGCAAGAGACCCAGTACTTC. Its protein product is CASRDTKQETQYF.

This clonotype appeared a few times. V usage is TRBV12-3 or TRBV12-4 and J usage is TRBJ2-2; TRBD1 agrees at 12 bases. The CDR3 contains 16 residues. V shed 6 bases and J 5 bases; nucleotides not matched to a gene: 7. The DNA for the CDR3 is TGTGCCAGCAGACTGGGACAGGGGGCGCAAACCGGGGAGCTGTTTTTT. Its translation: CASRLGQGAQTGELFF.

This chain connects TRBV6-2 or TRBV6-3 to TRBJ2-1; TRBD1 might be the D (6 bases). Trimming cost V 0 bases and J 6 bases, with 12 bases left between them. The CDR3 consists of 15 residues. Germline V gene sequence: CDR1 MNHEY, CDR2 SVGEGT. The CDR3 reads CASSYSGGRGNEQFF. Written as DNA, the CDR3 is TGTGCCAGCAGTTACTCAGGAGGCAGGGGCAATGAGCAGTTCTTC.

This clonotype was found many times. The chain has TRBV6-1 and TRBJ2-4; 7 bases align to TRBD1. With V trimmed by 6 bases and J by 1 base, 9 bases remained unmatched. The CDR3 spans 16 residues. Germline values: CDR1 MNHNS, CDR2 SASEGT. CDR3 amino acids: CASSQLTGLAKNIQYF. CDR3 nucleotide sequence: TGTGCCAGCAGCCAATTGACAGGGCTTGCCAAAAACATTCAGTACTTC.

Many counts were recorded for this clonotype. J is TRBJ1-4 and V is TRBV28, with a weak D call TRBD1 (6 bases). From germline, CDR1 is MDHEN and CDR2 SYDVKM. Trimming stripped 2 bases from V and 4 bases from J, with 8 bases between. CDR3 length equals 14 residues. The CDR3 loop reads CASSLGGYNEKLFF. CDR3 bases: TGTGCCAGCAGTTTAGGGGGCTATAATGAAAAACTGTTTTTT.

V and J are TRBV20-1 and TRBJ1-4; D perhaps matches TRBD1 (5 bases). The V gene lost 1 base and the J gene lost 3 bases, with 9 bases spanning the gap. CDR1 is DFQATT, CDR2 SNEGSKA, per germline (reference sequence). CDR3 length equals 14 residues. CDR3 protein: CSARVGGANEKLFF. The CDR3 nucleotides are TGCAGTGCTAGAGTCGGAGGGGCTAATGAAAAACTGTTTTTT.

This clonotype was detected ten times or more. This chain links TRBV2 with TRBJ1-5; 10 bases map to TRBD1. The CDR3 has 16 residues. Germline CDR1 reads SNHLY; CDR2 reads FYNNEI. The trim removed 5 bases at V and 1 base at J, leaving 5 bases unmatched. DNA of the CDR3: TGTGCCAGCAGTACCTCGGGACAGGGGAGCAATCAGCCCCAGCATTTT. Translation: CASSTSGQGSNQPQHF.

The V and J genes are TRBV9 and TRBJ2-7, with TRBD2 matching over 8 bases. The CDR3 length is 13 residues. V was clipped by 3 bases and J by 6 bases; unmatched bases: 5. Germline V gives CDR1 SGDLS, CDR2 YYNGEE. This chain's CDR3 is CASSEVAGTEQYF. The CDR3 DNA reads as TGTGCCAGCAGCGAAGTAGCGGGGACCGAGCAGTACTTC.

This clonotype was found a few times. This chain uses TRBV10-3 with TRBJ2-7; the match to TRBD2 covers 12 bases. V was clipped by 4 bases and J by 2 bases; unmatched bases: 3. CDR3 length equals 15 residues. CDR1 and CDR2 (germline): ENHRY, SYGVKD. The CDR3, as DNA: TGTGCCATCAGTGGGGGACTAGCGGGTACCTACGAGCAGTACTTC. This encodes CAISGGLAGTYEQYF.

This clonotype was detected only a few times. The chain recombines TRBV6-1 with TRBJ1-2, with 7 bases aligning to TRBD1. Trimming took 4 bases from V and 3 from J; bases not matched to a gene: 5. The CDR3 is 14 residues long. Germline CDR1 and CDR2: MNHNS and SASEGT. CDR3 nucleotides: TGTGCCAGCAGTGCAGGGACAGCCCACTATGGCTACACCTTC. Protein product: CASSAGTAHYGYTF.